The following is a T cell receptor (beta chain) sequence with its context. These data are taken from a study of blood T cell repertoires in COVID-19. Study in general: There were acute and convalescent COVID-19 samples, and they came from the United States, Italy and Spain.

Data came from immunoSEQ multiplex PCR; TCRdb stores just in-frame clones and leaves some out. The repertoire holds 200,000 to 250,000 clones, with about 91% as singletons. V trimming: 9 bases; J trimming: 1 base; junction bases outside the gene matches: 5. The CDR3 consists of 16 residues. Germline CDR1 KGHDR, CDR2 SFDVKD. Researchers sorted participants into cohorts using their self-reported clinical history. V is TRBV24-1 and J is TRBJ2-2; 12 bases align to TRBD1. This receptor was identified in a man aged 18 to 30 with acute COVID-19. Sequences were obtained from PBMCs or T cells enriched from blood (not recorded which). The CDR3 sequence: CATRGDRGQNTGELFF. The CDR3 nucleotides read TGTGCCACCCGCGGGGACAGGGGGCAGAACACCGGGGAGCTGTTTTTT.